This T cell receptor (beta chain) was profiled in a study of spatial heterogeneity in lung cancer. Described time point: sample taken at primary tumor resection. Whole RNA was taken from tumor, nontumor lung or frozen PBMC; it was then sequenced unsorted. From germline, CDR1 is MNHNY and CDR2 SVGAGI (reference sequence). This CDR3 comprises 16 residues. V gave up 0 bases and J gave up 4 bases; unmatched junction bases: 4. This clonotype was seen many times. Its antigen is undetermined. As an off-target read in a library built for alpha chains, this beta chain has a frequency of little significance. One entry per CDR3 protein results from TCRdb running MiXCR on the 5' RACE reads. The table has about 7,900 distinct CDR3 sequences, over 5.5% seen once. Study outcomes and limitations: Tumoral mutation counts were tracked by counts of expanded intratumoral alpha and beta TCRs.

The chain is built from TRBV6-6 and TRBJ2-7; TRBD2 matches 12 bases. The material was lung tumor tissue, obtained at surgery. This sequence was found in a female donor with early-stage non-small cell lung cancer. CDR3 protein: CASSYSGGLAGYEQYF. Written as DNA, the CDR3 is TGTGCCAGCAGTTACTCGGGCGGACTAGCGGGATACGAGCAGTACTTC.